This is a list of T cell receptor beta chains from one sample in a study of OX40 agonist ivuxolimab in advanced cancers. Here immunoSEQ multiplex PCR was the method, and the copy in TCRdb shows in-frame clones only, minus some. Of 90,000 to 100,000 clones in the sample, around nine tenths were seen once. The starting material was CD4+ or CD8+ T cells sorted from blood, obtained in a trial of the OX40 agonist ivuxolimab. These receptors were collected from an adult with an advanced solid tumor such as melanoma, head and neck, liver or kidney cancer. The CDR3 runs from the conserved cysteine through the conserved F or W. Fields, in order: CDR3 DNA, CDR3 protein, clone size, V gene, J gene, D gene. A D gene is named only where the DNA matches it firmly. Only some rows state a clone size, as once, few, many or a class for expanded clones.

TGTGCCAGCAAAAGAGGACTAGGGGCAGATACGCAGTATTTT	CASKRGLGADTQYF	.	TRBV11-1	TRBJ2-3	TRBD2
TGTGCCAGCAGTTACGCCGGCGGGGGCGCCCCCCTCCACTTT	CASSYAGGGAPLHF	.	TRBV6-6	TRBJ1-6	.
TGTGCCAGCAGCACCCCCCAGGGGACAGATACGCAGTATTTT	CASSTPQGTDTQYF	.	TRBV7-2	TRBJ2-3	.
TGTGCCAGCAGTTACGACAGGAACACCGGGGAGCTGTTTTTT	CASSYDRNTGELFF	.	TRBV6-5	TRBJ2-2	.
TGTGCCAGCTCACGCGAGGGGGCATCAGGCTATGGCTACACCTTC	CASSREGASGYGYTF	once	TRBV18	TRBJ1-2	TRBD1
TGTGCCAGCAGCAGTCCCGGGACAGGGTTCGACACCATATATTTT	CASSSPGTGFDTIYF	.	TRBV6-5	TRBJ1-3	TRBD1
TGTGCCAGCAGTTTATCAAGGGGGGTTCTGAACACTGAAGCTTTCTTT	CASSLSRGVLNTEAFF	.	TRBV27	TRBJ1-1	.
TGTGCCAGCAGTCGGGACGACGGAAAGCAGTACTTC	CASSRDDGKQYF	.	TRBV6-1	TRBJ2-7	.
TGTGCCAGCAGCTTAGCGATGGGGGACACAGATACGCAGTATTTT	CASSLAMGDTDTQYF	.	TRBV7-2	TRBJ2-3	.
TGCGCCACGGGAGCAGTCTATGGCTACACCTTC	CATGAVYGYTF	.	TRBV10-1	TRBJ1-2	.
TGTGCCAGTAGTCGTGACCAAGAGACCCAGTACTTC	CASSRDQETQYF	.	TRBV19	TRBJ2-5	.
TGTGCCAGCAGGCCCGGACAGGAGGGACAGCCCCAGCATTTT	CASRPGQEGQPQHF	.	TRBV2	TRBJ1-5	TRBD1
TGTGCCAGCAGACCCGGGGGGGGCGATAATTCACCCCTCCACTTT	CASRPGGGDNSPLHF	.	TRBV28	TRBJ1-6	.
TGTGCCATCAGTGAGTACGAGGATCAAAAACTGTTTTTT	CAISEYEDQKLFF	.	TRBV10-3	TRBJ1-4	.
TGCAGCGTAGGGGACAGGGGCTATGGCTACACCTTC	CSVGDRGYGYTF	.	TRBV29-1	TRBJ1-2	TRBD1
TGTGCCAGCAGCTTAGTAGGGTCTGGGGCCAACGTCCTGACTTTC	CASSLVGSGANVLTF	.	TRBV7-8	TRBJ2-6	.
TGTGCCAGCAGCCAAGAAATGAGGGGCCAGGGCAATCAGCCCCAGCATTTT	CASSQEMRGQGNQPQHF	.	TRBV4-2	TRBJ1-5	.
TGTGCCAGCAGCACCGGACAGGCGAACACCGGGGAGCTGTTTTTT	CASSTGQANTGELFF	.	TRBV7-8	TRBJ2-2	TRBD1
TGTGCCAGCAGCAACCCTAATCAGCCCCAGCATTTT	CASSNPNQPQHF	.	TRBV7-2	TRBJ1-5	.
TGTGCCAGCAGCTTACACGCCGGGGGGGGCTATGAAAAACTGTTTTTT	CASSLHAGGGYEKLFF	.	TRBV11-2	TRBJ1-4	.
TGTGCCAGCAGCCCCCGGACGGCGAACACCGGGGAGCTGTTTTTT	CASSPRTANTGELFF	.	TRBV9	TRBJ2-2	.
TGTGCCAGCGGCCCCTCCAGGGGGCTCAATCAGCCCCAGCATTTT	CASGPSRGLNQPQHF	.	TRBV6-1	TRBJ1-5	TRBD1
TGTGCCAGCAGTGAAGTGGACAGGGACACTGAAGCTTTCTTT	CASSEVDRDTEAFF	.	TRBV6-1	TRBJ1-1	TRBD1
TGTGCCAGCAGCTTAGCCGGGGGAAGCAATGAGCAGTTCTTC	CASSLAGGSNEQFF	.	TRBV11-3	TRBJ2-1	.
TGTGCCAGTAGTACCCACGGACTAGCGGGAGCGAGGGCCGGGGAGCTGTTTTTT	CASSTHGLAGARAGELFF	.	TRBV19	TRBJ2-2	TRBD2
TGCGCCAGCAGCTTGGTGTGGGAGTCCTACAATGAGCAGTTCTTC	CASSLVWESYNEQFF	.	TRBV5-1	TRBJ2-1	.
TGTGCCTGGAGACCCAGTGCCGGGGAGCTGTTTTTT	CAWRPSAGELFF	.	TRBV30	TRBJ2-2	.
TGCGCCAGCAGCCAAGGGCCATTCCAAAGCGACAATGAGCAGTTCTTC	CASSQGPFQSDNEQFF	once	TRBV4-1	TRBJ2-1	.
TGTGCCAGCAGCTTGGTCAGGGGCGAGCAGTACTTC	CASSLVRGEQYF	.	TRBV11-3	TRBJ2-7	.
TGTGCCAGCAGCTTAACTGGGTTTGGTCTAGTAAGCAATGAGCAGTTCTTC	CASSLTGFGLVSNEQFF	.	TRBV13	TRBJ2-1	.
TGTGCCAGCAGCCCGGGACTAGCGGAAGAGACCCAGTACTTC	CASSPGLAEETQYF	.	TRBV7-9	TRBJ2-5	TRBD2
TGTGCCAGCATCAGACGCTCTGGAAACACCATATATTTT	CASIRRSGNTIYF	.	TRBV7-9	TRBJ1-3	.
TGTGCCAGTAGTACGCGAAGGAGCGATCAGCCCCAGCATTTT	CASSTRRSDQPQHF	once	TRBV19	TRBJ1-5	.
TGCAGTGCTAGAGCCCCTGGCGGAACTTTCTTT	CSARAPGGTFF	.	TRBV20-1	TRBJ1-1	.
TGTGCCAGCACCTTACAGACAGGGGGCAGGCAGCCCCAGCATTTT	CASTLQTGGRQPQHF	.	TRBV6-1	TRBJ1-5	TRBD1
TGTGGGGTGCTTGATGCGAGGTCAGATACGCAGTATTTT	CGVLDARSDTQYF	.	TRBV10-3	TRBJ2-3	.
TGTGCCAGCAGCTTGGCAGGGGTTAACTCTGGAAACACCATATATTTT	CASSLAGVNSGNTIYF	.	TRBV5-4	TRBJ1-3	.
TGTGCCAGCAGTGTGTGGGATTTGAACACTGAAGCTTTCTTT	CASSVWDLNTEAFF	.	TRBV6-1	TRBJ1-1	.
TGCAGCGTTGTTTTTAGGCAGGGATTGAATGAGCAGTTCTTC	CSVVFRQGLNEQFF	.	TRBV29-1	TRBJ2-1	.
TGCGCCAGCAGGCCATTCAGACTAGCGGGAGACCCAGATACGCAGTATTTT	CASRPFRLAGDPDTQYF	.	TRBV10-2	TRBJ2-3	TRBD2
TGTGCCAGCAGCCGGACAGGGGACGGGGCTTTCTTT	CASSRTGDGAFF	.	TRBV7-9	TRBJ1-1	TRBD1
TGTGCCTGGTCCGGGGGCGGGACCGGGGAGCTGTTTTTT	CAWSGGGTGELFF	.	TRBV30	TRBJ2-2	.
TGTGCCAGCAGCCAAGAGGACAGGGCCGAGCAGTACTTC	CASSQEDRAEQYF	.	TRBV4-2	TRBJ2-7	TRBD1
TGTGCCAGCAGTAAAACAGGGACAGGGGAGCAGTTCTTC	CASSKTGTGEQFF	.	TRBV6-4	TRBJ2-1	TRBD1
TGCGCCAGCAGCTTGACAGGGACCAGCAATCAGCCCCAGCATTTT	CASSLTGTSNQPQHF	.	TRBV5-1	TRBJ1-5	.
TGTGCCAGCTCACCGACAGGAGGGGGCGAGCAGTACTTC	CASSPTGGGEQYF	.	TRBV18	TRBJ2-7	.
TGTGCCAGCAGTGACAGGGTACTCACAGATACGCAGTATTTT	CASSDRVLTDTQYF	once	TRBV25-1	TRBJ2-3	.
TGTGCCAGCAGCTTAACGGGCGGAAGCTACGAGCAGTACTTC	CASSLTGGSYEQYF	.	TRBV7-2	TRBJ2-7	.